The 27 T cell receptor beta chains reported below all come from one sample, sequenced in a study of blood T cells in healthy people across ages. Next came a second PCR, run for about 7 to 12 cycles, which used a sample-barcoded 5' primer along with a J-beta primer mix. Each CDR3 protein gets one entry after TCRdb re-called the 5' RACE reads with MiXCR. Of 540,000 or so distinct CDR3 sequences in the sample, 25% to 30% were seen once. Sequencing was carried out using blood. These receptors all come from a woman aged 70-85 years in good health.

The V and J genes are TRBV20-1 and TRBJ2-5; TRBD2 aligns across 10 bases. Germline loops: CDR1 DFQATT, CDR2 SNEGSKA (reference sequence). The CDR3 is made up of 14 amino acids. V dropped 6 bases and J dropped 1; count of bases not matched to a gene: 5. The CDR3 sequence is CSAQRTSGQETQYF. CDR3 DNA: TGCAGTGCCCAAAGGACTAGCGGCCAAGAGACCCAGTACTTC.

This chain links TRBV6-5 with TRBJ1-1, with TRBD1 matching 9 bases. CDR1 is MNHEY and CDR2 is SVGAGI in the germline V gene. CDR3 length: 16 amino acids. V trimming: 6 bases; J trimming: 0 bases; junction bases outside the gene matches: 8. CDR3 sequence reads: CASRYRGQGVNTEAFF. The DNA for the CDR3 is TGTGCCAGCAGGTACAGGGGGCAAGGGGTGAACACTGAAGCTTTCTTT.

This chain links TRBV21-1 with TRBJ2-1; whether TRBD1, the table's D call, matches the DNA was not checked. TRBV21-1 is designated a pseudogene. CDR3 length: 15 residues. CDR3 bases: TGTGCCAGCAGCACTAGACAGGGTTCCTACAATGAGCAGTTCTTC. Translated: CASSTRQGSYNEQFF.

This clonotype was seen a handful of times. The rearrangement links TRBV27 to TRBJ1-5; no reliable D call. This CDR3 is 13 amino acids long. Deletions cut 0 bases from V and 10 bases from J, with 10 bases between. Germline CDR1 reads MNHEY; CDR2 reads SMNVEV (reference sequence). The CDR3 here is CASSLSHNKPQHF. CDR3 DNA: TGTGCCAGCAGTTTATCGCACAACAAACCCCAGCATTTT.

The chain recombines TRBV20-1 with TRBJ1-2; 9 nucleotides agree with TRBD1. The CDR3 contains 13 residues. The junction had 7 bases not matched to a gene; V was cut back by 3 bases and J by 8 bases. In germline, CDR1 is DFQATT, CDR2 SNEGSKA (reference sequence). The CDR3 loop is CSARGQGSVGYTF. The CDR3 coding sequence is TGCAGTGCTAGGGGACAGGGTTCAGTCGGCTACACCTTC.

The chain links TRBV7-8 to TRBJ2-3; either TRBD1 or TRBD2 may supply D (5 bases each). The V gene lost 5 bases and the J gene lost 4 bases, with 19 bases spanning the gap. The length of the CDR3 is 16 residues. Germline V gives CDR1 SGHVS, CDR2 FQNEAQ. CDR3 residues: CASSKTPPGTSDTQYF. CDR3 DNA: TGTGCCAGCAGCAAAACCCCACCCGGGACCTCAGATACGCAGTATTTT.

In nucleotides, the CDR3 is TGTGCCAGCAGCTCACAGGGGGTAGGGACCCAGTACTTC. Its translation: CASSSQGVGTQYF. The chain employs TRBV7-3 and TRBJ2-5; 8 nucleotides align to TRBD1. Germline CDR1 SGHTA, CDR2 FQGTGA. V shed 4 bases and J 7 bases; nucleotides not matched to a gene: 5. The CDR3 runs to 13 residues. The full variable domain, rest sourced from reference TRBV7-3 and TRBJ2-5, is GAGVSQTPSNKVTEKGKYVELRCDPISGHTALYWYRQSLGQGPEFLIYFQGTGAADDSGLPNDRFFAVRPEGSVSTLKIQRTERGDSAVYLCASSSQGVGTQYFGPGTRLLVL.

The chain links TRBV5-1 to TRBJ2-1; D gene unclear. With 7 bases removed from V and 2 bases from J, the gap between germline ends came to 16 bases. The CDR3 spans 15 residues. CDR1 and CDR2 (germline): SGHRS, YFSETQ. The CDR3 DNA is TGCGCCAGCCTCCAAGGGTCCGCAACCTACAATGAGCAGTTCTTC. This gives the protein CASLQGSATYNEQFF.

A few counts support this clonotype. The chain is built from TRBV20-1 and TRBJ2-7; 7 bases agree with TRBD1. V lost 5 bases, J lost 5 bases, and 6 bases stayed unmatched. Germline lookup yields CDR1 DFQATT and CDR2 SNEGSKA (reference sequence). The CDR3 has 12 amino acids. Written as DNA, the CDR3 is TGCAGTGCTGACAGGGATTTGGACGAGCAGTACTTC. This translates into CSADRDLDEQYF.

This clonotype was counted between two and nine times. The CDR3 sequence is CASSLAGAVHGYTF. CDR3 in DNA: TGTGCCAGCAGCTTAGCGGGGGCGGTCCATGGCTACACCTTC. This chain uses TRBV7-2 with TRBJ1-2; tentative D call: TRBD1 (6 bases). This CDR3 contains 14 residues. Germline V gene data show CDR1 as SGHTA and CDR2 as FQGNSA. V lost 0 bases to trimming and J lost 6 bases, with 11 bases between them. The full variable domain, rest sourced from reference TRBV7-2 and TRBJ1-2, is GAGVSQSPSNKVTEKGKDVELRCDPISGHTALYWYRQSLGQGLEFLIYFQGNSAPDKSGLPSDRFSAERTGGSVSTLTIQRTQQEDSAVYLCASSLAGAVHGYTFGSGTRLTVV.

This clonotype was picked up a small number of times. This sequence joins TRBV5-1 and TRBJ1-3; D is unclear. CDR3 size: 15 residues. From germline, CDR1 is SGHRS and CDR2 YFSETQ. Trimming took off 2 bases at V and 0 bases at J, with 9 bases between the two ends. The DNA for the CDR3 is TGCGCCAGCAGCTTCGACACCCGCTCTGGAAACACCATATATTTT. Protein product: CASSFDTRSGNTIYF.

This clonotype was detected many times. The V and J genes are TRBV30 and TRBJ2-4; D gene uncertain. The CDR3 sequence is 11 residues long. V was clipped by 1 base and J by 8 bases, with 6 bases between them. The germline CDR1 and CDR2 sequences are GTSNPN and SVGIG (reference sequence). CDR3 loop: CAWSGLDIQYF. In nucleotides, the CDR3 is TGTGCCTGGAGTGGGTTGGACATTCAGTACTTC.

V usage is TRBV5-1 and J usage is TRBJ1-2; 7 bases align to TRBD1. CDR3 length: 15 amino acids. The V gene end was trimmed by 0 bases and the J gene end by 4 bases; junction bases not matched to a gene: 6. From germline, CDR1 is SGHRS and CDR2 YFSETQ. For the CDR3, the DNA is TGCGCCAGCAGCTTGGGAGGGGGCGCCTCCTATGGCTACACCTTC. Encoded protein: CASSLGGGASYGYTF.

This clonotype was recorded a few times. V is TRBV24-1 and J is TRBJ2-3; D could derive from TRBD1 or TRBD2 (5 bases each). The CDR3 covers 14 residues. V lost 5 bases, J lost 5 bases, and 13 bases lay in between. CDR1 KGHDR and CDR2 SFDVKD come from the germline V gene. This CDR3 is CATSGPVGEDTQYF. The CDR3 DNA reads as TGTGCCACCAGTGGTCCTGTGGGGGAAGATACGCAGTATTTT.

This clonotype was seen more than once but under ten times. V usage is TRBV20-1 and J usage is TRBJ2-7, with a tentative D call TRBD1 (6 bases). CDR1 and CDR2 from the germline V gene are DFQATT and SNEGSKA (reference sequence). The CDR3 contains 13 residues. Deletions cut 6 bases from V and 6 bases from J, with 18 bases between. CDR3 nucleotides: TGCAGTGCATTGGCCAGGGGAAAAGGCGAGCAGTACTTC. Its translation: CSALARGKGEQYF.

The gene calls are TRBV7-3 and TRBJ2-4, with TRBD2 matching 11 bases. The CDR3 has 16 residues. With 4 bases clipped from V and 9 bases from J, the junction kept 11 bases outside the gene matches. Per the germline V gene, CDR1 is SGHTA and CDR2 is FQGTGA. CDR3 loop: CASSSVAGGRHGIQYF. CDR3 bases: TGTGCCAGCAGCTCCGTAGCGGGGGGGCGTCATGGCATTCAGTACTTC.

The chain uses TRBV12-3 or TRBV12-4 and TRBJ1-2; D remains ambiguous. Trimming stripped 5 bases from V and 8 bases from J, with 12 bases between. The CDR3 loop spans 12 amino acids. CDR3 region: CASSRDERGYTF. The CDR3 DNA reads TGTGCCAGCAGTCGCGACGAGCGGGGCTACACCTTC.

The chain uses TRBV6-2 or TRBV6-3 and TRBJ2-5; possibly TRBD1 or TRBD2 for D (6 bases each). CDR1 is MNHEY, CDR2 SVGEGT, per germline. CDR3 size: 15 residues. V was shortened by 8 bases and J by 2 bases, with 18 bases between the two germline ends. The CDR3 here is CASRGGQMRQETQYF. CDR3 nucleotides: TGTGCCAGCCGGGGAGGACAGATGAGGCAAGAGACCCAGTACTTC.

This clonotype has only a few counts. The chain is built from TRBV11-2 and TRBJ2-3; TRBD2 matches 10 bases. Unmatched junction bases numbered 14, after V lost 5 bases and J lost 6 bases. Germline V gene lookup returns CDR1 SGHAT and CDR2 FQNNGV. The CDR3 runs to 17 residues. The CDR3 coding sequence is TGTGCCAGCAGCCCAAACCGGGTAGCGGGGGGTTTGGATACGCAGTATTTT. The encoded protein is CASSPNRVAGGLDTQYF.

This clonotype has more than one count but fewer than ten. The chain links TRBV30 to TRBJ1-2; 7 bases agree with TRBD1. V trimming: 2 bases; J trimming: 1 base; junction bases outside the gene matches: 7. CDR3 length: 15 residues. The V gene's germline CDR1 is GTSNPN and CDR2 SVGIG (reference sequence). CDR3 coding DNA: TGTGCCTGGAGTTTCCGTGACAGGGTTAACTATGGCTACACCTTC. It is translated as CAWSFRDRVNYGYTF.

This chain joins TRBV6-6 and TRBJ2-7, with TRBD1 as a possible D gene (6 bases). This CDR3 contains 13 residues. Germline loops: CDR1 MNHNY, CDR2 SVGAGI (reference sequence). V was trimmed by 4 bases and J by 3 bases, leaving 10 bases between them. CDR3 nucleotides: TGTGCCAGCAGTTGGGACACCCTCTACGAGCAGTACTTC. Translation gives CASSWDTLYEQYF.

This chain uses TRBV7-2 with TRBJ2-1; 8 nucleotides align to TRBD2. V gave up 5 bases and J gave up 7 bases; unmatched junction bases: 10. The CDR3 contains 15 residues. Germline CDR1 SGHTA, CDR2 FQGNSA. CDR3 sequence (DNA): TGTGCCAGCAGCCTGTTTGCGGGGGGCCGAAATGAGCAGTTCTTC. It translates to CASSLFAGGRNEQFF.

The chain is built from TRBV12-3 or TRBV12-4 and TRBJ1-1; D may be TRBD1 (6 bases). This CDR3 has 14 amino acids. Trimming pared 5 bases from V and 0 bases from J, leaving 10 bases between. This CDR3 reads CASSPGEMNTEAFF. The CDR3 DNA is TGTGCCAGCAGTCCAGGGGAAATGAACACTGAAGCTTTCTTT.

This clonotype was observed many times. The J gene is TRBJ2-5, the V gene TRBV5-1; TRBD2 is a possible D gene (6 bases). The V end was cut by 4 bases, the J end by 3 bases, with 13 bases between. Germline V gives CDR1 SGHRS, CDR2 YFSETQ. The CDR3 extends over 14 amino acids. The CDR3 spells CASSGGSTEETQYF. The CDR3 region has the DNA TGCGCCAGCAGCGGGGGGTCAACGGAAGAGACCCAGTACTTC.

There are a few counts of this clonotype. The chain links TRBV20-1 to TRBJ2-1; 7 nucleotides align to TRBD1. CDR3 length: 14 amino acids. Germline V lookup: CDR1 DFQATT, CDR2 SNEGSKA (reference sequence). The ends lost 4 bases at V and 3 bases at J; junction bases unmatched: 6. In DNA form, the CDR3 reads TGCAGTGCTACGGGACAGCTAAACTACAATGAGCAGTTCTTC. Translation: CSATGQLNYNEQFF.

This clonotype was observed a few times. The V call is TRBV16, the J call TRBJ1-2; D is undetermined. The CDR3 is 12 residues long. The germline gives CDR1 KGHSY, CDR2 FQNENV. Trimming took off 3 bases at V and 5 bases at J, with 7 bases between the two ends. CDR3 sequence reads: CASSHGLYGYTF. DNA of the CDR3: TGTGCCAGCAGCCACGGACTATATGGCTACACCTTC.

The DNA of the CDR3 is TGTGCCAGCAGTCTAGCGGGGTTGGAGGCCCAGTACTTC. Protein sequence: CASSLAGLEAQYF. The chain is built from TRBV25-1 and TRBJ2-5, with 9 nucleotides matching TRBD2. The CDR3 has 13 amino acids. Germline values: CDR1 MGHDK, CDR2 SYGVNS. V shed 5 bases and J 9 bases; nucleotides not matched to a gene: 7.